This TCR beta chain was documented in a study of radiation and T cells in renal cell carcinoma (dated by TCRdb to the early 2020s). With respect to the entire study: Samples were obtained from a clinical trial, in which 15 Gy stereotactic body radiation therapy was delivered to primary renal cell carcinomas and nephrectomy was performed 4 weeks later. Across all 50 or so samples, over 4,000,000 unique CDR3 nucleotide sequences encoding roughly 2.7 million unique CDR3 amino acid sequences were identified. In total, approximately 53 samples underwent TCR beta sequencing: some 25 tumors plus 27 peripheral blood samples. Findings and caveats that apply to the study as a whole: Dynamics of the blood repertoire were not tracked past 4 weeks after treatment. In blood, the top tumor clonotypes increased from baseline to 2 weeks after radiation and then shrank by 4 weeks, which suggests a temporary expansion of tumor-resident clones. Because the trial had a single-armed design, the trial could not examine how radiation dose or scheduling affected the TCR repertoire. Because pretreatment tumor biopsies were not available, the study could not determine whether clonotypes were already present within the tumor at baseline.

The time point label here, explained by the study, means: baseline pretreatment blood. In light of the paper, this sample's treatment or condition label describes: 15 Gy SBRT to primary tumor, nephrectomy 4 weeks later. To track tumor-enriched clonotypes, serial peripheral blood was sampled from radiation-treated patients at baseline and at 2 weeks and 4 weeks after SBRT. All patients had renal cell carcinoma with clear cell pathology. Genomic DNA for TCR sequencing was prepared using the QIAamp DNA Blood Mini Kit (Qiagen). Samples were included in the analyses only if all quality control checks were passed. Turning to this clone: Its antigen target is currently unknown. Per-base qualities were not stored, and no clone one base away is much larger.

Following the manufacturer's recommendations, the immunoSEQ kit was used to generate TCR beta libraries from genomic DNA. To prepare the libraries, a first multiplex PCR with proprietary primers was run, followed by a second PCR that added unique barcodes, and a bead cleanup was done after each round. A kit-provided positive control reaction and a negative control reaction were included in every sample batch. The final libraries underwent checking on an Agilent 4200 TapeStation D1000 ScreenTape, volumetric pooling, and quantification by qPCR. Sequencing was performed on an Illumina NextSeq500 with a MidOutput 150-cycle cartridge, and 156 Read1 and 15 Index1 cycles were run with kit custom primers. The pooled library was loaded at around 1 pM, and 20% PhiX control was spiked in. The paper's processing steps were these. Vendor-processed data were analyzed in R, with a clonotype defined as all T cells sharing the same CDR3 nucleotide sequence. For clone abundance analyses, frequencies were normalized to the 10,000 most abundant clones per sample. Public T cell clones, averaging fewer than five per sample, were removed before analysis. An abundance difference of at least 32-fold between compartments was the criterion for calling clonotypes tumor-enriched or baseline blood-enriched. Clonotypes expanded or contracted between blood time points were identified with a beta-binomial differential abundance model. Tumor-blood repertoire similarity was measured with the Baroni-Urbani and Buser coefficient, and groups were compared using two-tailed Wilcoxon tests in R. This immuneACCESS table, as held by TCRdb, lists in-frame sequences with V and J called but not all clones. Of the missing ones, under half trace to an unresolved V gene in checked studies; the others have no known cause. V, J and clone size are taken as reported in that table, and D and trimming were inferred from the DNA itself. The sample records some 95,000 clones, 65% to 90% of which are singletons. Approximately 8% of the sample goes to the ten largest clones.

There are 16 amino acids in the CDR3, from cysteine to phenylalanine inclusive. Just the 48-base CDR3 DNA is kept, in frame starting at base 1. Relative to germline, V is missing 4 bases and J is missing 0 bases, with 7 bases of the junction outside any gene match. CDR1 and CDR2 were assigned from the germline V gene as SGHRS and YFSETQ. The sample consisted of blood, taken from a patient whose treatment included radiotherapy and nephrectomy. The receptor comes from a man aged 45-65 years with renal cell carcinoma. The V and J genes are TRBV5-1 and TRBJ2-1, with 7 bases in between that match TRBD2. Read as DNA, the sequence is TGCGCCAGCAGCCCCACTAGCGCCGACTCCTACAATGAGCAGTTCTTC. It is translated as CASSPTSADSYNEQFF. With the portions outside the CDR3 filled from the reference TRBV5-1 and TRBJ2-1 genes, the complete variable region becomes KAGVTQTPRYLIKTRGQQVTLSCSPISGHRSVSWYQQTPGQGLQFLFEYFSETQRNKGNFPGRFSGRQFSNSRSEMNVSTLELGDSALYLCASSPTSADSYNEQFFGPGTRLTVL.